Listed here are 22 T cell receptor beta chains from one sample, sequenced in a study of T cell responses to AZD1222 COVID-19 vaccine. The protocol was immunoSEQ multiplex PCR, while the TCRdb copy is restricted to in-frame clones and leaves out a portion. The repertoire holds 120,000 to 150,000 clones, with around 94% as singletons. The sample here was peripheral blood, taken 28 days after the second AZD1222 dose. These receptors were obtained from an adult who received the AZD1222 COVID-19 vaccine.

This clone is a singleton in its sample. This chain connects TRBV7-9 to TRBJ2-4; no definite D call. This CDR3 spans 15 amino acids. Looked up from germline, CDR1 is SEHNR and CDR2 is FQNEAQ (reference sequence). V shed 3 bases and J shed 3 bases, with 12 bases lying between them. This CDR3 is CASSFGRNGKNIQYF. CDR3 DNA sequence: TGTGCCAGCAGCTTCGGCAGAAATGGCAAAAACATTCAGTACTTC. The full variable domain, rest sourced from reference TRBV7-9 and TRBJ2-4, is DTGVSQNPRHKITKRGQNVTFRCDPISEHNRLYWYRQTLGQGPEFLTYFQNEAQLEKSRLLSDRFSAERPKGSFSTLEIQRTEQGDSAMYLCASSFGRNGKNIQYFGAGTRLSVL.

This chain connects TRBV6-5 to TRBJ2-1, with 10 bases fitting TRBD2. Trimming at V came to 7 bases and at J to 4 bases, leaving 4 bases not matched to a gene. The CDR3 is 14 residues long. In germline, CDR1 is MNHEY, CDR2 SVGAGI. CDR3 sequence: CASKLAGLYNEQFF. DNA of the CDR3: TGTGCCAGCAAACTAGCGGGACTATACAATGAGCAGTTCTTC.

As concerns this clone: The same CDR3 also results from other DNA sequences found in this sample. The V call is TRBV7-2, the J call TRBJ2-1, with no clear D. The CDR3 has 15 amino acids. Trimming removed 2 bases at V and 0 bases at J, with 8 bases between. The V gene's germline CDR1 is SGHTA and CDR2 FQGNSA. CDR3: CASSLMPSSYNEQFF. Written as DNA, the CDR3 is TGTGCCAGCAGCTTAATGCCTTCCTCCTACAATGAGCAGTTCTTC. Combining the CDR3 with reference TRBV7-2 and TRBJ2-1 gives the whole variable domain GAGVSQSPSNKVTEKGKDVELRCDPISGHTALYWYRQSLGQGLEFLIYFQGNSAPDKSGLPSDRFSAERTGGSVSTLTIQRTQQEDSAVYLCASSLMPSSYNEQFFGPGTRLTVL.

The CDR3 loop is CASSLAGEDGYTF. For the CDR3, the DNA is TGTGCCAGCAGCTTAGCGGGGGAGGATGGCTACACCTTC. The chain recombines TRBV7-9 with TRBJ1-2, with D maybe TRBD1 (5 bases). Germline CDR1 and CDR2: SEHNR and FQNEAQ (reference sequence). Trimming shortened V by 0 bases and J by 6 bases, and 8 bases separated the two germline ends. This CDR3 comprises 13 residues. The variable domain in full, with the rest retrieved from reference TRBV7-9 and TRBJ1-2, is DTGVSQNPRHKITKRGQNVTFRCDPISEHNRLYWYRQTLGQGPEFLTYFQNEAQLEKSRLLSDRFSAERPKGSFSTLEIQRTEQGDSAMYLCASSLAGEDGYTFGSGTRLTVV.

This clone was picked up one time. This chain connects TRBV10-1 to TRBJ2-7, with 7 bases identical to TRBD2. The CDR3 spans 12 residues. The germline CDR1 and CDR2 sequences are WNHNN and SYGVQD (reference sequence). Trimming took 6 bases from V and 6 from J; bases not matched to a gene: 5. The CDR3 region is CASRDPGGEQYF. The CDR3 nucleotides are TGCGCCAGCAGAGACCCGGGGGGCGAGCAGTACTTC.

The CDR3 reads CASSCGHLRMGEAFF. The CDR3 DNA reads TGTGCCAGCAGCTGCGGACATTTAAGGATGGGTGAAGCTTTCTTT. The chain joins TRBV21-1 to TRBJ1-1; the listed D gene, TRBD1, was not tested against the DNA. TRBV21-1 is listed as a pseudogene. This CDR3 comprises 15 residues.

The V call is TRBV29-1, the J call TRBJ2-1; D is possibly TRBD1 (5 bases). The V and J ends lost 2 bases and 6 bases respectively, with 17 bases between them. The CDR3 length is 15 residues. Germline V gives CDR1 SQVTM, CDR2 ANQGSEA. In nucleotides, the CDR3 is TGCAGCGTTGAAACGTCACGGACAAGCCTCAATGAGCAGTTCTTC. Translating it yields CSVETSRTSLNEQFF.

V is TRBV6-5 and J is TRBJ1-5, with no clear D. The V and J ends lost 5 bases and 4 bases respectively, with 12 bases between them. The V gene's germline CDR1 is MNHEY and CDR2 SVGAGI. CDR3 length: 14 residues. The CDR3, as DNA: TGTGCCAGCAGTCGACTCGACGGTAATCAGCCCCAGCATTTT. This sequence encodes CASSRLDGNQPQHF.

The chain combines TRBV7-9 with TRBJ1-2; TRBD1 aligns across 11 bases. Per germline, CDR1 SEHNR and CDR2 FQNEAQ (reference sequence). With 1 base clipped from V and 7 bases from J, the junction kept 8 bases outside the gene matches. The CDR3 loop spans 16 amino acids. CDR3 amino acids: CASSLDWTGGMIGYTF. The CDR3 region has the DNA TGTGCCAGCAGCTTAGACTGGACAGGGGGCATGATTGGCTACACCTTC.

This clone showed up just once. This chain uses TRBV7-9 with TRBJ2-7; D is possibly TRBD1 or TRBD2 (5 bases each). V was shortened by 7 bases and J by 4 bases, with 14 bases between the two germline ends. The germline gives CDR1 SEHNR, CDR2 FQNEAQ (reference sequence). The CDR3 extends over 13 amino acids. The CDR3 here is CASTQEGRYEQYV. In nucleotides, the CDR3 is TGTGCCAGCACCCAAGAGGGGCGGTACGAGCAGTACGTC.

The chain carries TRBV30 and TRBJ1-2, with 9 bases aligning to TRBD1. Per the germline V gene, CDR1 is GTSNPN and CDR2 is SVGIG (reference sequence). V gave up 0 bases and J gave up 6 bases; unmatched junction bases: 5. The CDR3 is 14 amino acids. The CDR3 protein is CAWSVRGTGHGYTF. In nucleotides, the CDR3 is TGTGCCTGGAGTGTACGCGGGACAGGGCATGGCTACACCTTC.

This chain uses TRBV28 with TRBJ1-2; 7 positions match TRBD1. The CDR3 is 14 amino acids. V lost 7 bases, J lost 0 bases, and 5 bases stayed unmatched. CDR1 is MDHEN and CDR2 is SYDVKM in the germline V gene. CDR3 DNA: TGTGCCAGCACCCAAGGGACAGCTAACTATGGCTACACCTTC. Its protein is CASTQGTANYGYTF.

The CDR3 sequence: CSASSGPTANQPQHF. CDR3 bases: TGCAGTGCTAGTAGCGGCCCTACTGCTAATCAGCCCCAGCATTTT. V and J are TRBV20-1 and TRBJ1-5; D remains ambiguous. Trimming cost V 3 bases and J 4 bases, with 16 bases left between them. The CDR3 is made up of 15 amino acids. Germline V lookup: CDR1 DFQATT, CDR2 SNEGSKA (reference sequence).

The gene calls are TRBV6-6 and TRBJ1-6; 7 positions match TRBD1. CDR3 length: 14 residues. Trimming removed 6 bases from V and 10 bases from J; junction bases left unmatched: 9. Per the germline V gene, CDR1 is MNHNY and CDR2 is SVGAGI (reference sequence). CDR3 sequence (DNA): TGTGCCAGCAGCCAAGGGGACAGTCGATCACCCCTCCACTTT. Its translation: CASSQGDSRSPLHF.

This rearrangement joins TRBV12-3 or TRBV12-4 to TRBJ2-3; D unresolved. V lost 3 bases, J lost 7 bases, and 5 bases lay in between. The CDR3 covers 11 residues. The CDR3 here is CASSFGNTQYF. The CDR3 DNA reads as TGTGCCAGCAGTTTTGGGAATACGCAGTATTTT.

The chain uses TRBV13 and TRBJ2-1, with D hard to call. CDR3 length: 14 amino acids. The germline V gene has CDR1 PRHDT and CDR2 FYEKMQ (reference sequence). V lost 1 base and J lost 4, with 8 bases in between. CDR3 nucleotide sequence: TGTGCCAGCAGCTTAGCAAGGGATTACAATGAGCAGTTCTTC. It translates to CASSLARDYNEQFF.

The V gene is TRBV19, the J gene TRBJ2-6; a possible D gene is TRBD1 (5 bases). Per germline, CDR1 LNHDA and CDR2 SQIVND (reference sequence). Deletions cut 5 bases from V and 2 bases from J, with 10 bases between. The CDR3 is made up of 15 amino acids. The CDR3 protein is CASSSLGAGANVLTF. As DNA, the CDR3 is TGTGCCAGTAGTTCCCTAGGGGCTGGGGCCAACGTCCTGACTTTC. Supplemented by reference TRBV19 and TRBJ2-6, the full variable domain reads DGGITQSPKYLFRKEGQNVTLSCEQNLNHDAMYWYRQDPGQGLRLIYYSQIVNDFQKGDIAEGYSVSREKKESFPLTVTSAQKNPTAFYLCASSSLGAGANVLTFGAGSRLTVL.

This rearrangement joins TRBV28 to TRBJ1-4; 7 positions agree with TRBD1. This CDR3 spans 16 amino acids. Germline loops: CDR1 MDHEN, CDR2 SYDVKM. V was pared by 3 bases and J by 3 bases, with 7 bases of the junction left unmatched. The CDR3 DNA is TGTGCCAGCAGTTTGGTTAGGGGACAGTCTAATGAAAAACTGTTTTTT. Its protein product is CASSLVRGQSNEKLFF.

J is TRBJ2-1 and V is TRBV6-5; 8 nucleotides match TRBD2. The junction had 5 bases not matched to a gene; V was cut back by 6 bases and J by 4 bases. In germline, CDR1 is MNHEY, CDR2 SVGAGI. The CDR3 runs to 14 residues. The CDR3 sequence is CASSSSGSYNEQFF. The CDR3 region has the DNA TGTGCCAGCAGCTCTAGCGGGTCTTACAATGAGCAGTTCTTC.

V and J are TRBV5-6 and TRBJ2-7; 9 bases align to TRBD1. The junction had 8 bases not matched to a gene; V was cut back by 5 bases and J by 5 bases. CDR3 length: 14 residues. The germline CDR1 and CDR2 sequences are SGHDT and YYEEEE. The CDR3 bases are TGTGCCAGCAGTTTTCAGGACAGGGGAGACGAGCAGTACGTC. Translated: CASSFQDRGDEQYV.

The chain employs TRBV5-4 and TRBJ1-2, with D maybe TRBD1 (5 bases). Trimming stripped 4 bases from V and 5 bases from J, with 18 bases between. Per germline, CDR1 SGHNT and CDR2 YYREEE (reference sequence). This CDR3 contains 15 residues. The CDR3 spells CASSPQAGPGYGYTF. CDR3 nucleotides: TGTGCCAGCAGCCCCCAGGCAGGGCCCGGATATGGCTACACCTTC.

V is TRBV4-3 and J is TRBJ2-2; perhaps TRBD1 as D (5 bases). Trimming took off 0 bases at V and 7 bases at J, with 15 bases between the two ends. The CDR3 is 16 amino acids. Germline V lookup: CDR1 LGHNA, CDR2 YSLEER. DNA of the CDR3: TGCGCCAGCAGCCAAGATTGGGGCGGCGTTAGCGGGGAGCTGTTTTTT. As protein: CASSQDWGGVSGELFF.